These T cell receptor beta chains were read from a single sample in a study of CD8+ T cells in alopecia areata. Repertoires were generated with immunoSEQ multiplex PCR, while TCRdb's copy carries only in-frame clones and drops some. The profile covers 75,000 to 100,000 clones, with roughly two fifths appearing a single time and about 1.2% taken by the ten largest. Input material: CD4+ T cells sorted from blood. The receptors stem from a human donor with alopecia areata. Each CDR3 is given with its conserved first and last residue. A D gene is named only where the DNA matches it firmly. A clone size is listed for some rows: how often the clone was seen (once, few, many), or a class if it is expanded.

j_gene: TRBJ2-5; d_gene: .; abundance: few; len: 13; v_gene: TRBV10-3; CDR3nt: TGTGCCATCAAGCCGGGGACCCAAGAGACCCAGTACTTC; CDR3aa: CAIKPGTQETQYF
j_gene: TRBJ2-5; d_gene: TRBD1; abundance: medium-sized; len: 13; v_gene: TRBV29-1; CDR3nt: TGCAGCGTCCTCGGGACAGGACAAGAGACCCAGTACTTC; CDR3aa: CSVLGTGQETQYF
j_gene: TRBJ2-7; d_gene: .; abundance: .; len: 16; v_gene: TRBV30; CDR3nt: TGTGCCTGGAGTATGCCCCGGGCGGGTGGCTCCTACGAGCAGTACTTC; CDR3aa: CAWSMPRAGGSYEQYF
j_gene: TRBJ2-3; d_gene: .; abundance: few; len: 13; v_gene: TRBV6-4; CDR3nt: TGTGCCAGCAGTGCCGGATTCGCAGATACGCAGTATTTT; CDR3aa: CASSAGFADTQYF
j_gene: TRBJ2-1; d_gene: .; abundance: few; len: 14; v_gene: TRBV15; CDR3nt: TGTGCCACCAGAAACGGGCCGAACGCCAATGAGCAGTTCTTC; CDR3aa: CATRNGPNANEQFF
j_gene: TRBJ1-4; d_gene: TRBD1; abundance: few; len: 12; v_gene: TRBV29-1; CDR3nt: TGCAGCGTTGGGGACAGGCGGGAAAAACTGTTTTTT; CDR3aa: CSVGDRREKLFF
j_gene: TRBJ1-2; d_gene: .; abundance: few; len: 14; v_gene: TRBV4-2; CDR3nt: TGTGCCAGCAGCCAACGGGCCGCTAACTATGGCTACACCTTC; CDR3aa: CASSQRAANYGYTF
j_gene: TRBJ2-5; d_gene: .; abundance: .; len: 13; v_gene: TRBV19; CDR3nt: TGTGCCAGTAGTACAGGGAGACAAGAGACCCAGTACTTC; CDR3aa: CASSTGRQETQYF
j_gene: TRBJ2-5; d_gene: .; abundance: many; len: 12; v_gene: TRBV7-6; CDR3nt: TGTGCCAGCAGCTCGACAACATTGAGCCAGTACTTC; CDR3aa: CASSSTTLSQYF
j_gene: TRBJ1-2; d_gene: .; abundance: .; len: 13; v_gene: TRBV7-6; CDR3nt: TGTGCCAGCAGCTTAGGGGGGGAGAGAGGCTACACCTTC; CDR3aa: CASSLGGERGYTF
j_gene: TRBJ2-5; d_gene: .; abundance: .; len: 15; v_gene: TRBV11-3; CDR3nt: TGTGCCAGCAGCCTTGGAGTTAATCTCCAAGAGACCCAGTACTTC; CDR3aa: CASSLGVNLQETQYF
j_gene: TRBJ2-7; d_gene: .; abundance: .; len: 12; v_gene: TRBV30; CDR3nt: TGTGCCTGGAGTGACAGTGCTAGGGAGCAGTACTTC; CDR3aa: CAWSDSAREQYF
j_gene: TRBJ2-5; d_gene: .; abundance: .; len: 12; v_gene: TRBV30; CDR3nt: TGTGCCTGGGGCCAGCGGTCAGAGACCCAGTACTTC; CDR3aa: CAWGQRSETQYF
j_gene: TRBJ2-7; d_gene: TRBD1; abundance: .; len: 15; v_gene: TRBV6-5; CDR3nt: TGTGCCAGCAGTTTCAACCGGGACAGGGTGAACGAGCAGTACTTC; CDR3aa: CASSFNRDRVNEQYF
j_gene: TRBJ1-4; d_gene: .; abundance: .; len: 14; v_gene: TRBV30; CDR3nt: TGTGCCTGGGTACCCGGGACAATCTATGAAAAACTGTTTTTT; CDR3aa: CAWVPGTIYEKLFF
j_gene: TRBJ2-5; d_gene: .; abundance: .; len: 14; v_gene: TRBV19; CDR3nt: TGTGCCAGTTCAACCGGAGGGCTTCAAGAGACCCAGTACTTC; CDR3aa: CASSTGGLQETQYF
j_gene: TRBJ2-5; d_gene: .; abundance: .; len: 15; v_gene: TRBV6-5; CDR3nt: TGTGCCAGCCTCCGAAGGGCAGGGCGTACGGAGACCCAGTACTTC; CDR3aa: CASLRRAGRTETQYF
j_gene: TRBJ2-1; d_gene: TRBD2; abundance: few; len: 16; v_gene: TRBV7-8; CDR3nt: TGTGCCAGCAGCCGGACTAGCGGGAGGGTGTACAATGAGCAGTTCTTC; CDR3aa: CASSRTSGRVYNEQFF
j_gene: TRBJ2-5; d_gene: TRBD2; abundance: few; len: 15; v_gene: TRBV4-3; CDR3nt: TGCGCCAGCAGCCCCGGGGGGGCCCGAGGGGAGACCCAGTACTTC; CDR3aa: CASSPGGARGETQYF
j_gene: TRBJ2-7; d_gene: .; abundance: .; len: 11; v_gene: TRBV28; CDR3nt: TGTGCCAGCAGTCGGACTTACGAGCAGTACTTC; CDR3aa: CASSRTYEQYF
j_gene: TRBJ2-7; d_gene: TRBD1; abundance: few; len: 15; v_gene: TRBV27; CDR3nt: TGTGCCAGCAGTTTATTGGGACAGAACTCCTACGAGCAGTACTTC; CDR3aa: CASSLLGQNSYEQYF
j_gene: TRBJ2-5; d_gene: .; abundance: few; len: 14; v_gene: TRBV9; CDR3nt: TGTGCCAGCAGCTTCGGGACGGGTAGAGAGACCCAGTACTTC; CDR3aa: CASSFGTGRETQYF
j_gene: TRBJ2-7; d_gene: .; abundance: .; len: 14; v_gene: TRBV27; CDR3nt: TGTGCCAGCAGTCCCGCTTACGGGGCCTACGAGCAGTACTTC; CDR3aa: CASSPAYGAYEQYF
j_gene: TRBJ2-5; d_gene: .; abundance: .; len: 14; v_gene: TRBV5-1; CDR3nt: TGCGCCAGCAGTCGGGACACCCTTCAAGAGACCCAGTACTTC; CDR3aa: CASSRDTLQETQYF
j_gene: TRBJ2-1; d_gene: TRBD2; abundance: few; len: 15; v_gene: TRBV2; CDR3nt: TGTGCCAGCAGTGACGGCGGGAGCCGCTACAATGAGCAGTTCTTC; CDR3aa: CASSDGGSRYNEQFF
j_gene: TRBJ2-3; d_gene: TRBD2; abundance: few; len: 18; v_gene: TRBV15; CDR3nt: TGTGCCACCAGCAGAGATTACGGTCCTAGCGGGGGATCTGATACGCAGTATTTT; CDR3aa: CATSRDYGPSGGSDTQYF
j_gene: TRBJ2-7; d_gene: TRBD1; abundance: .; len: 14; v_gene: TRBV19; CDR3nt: TGTGCCAGTCGGTCGGACAGGGTTTCCTACGAGCAGTACTTC; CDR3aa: CASRSDRVSYEQYF
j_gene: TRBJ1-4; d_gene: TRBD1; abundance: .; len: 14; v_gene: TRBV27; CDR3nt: TGTGCCAGCAGTTTAGGACAGGTCATGGGAAAACTGTTTTTT; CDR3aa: CASSLGQVMGKLFF
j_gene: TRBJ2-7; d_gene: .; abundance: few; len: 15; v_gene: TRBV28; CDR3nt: TGTGCCAGCAGTTCCTCCGGGTTCGGGACATACGAGCAGTACTTC; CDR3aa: CASSSSGFGTYEQYF
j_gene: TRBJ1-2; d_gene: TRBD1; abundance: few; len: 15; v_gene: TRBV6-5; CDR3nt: TGTGCCAGCAGTTCGCCGGGACAGGGAATATATGGCTACACCTTC; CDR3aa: CASSSPGQGIYGYTF
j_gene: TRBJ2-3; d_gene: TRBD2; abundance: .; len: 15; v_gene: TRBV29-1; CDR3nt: TGCAGCTACCTCCTAGCGGGGGGGAGCACAGATACGCAGTATTTT; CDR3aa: CSYLLAGGSTDTQYF
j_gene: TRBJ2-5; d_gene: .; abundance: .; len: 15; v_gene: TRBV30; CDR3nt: TGTGCCTGGACGGGGGCCTACAGGGATTGGGAGACCCAGTACTTC; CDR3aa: CAWTGAYRDWETQYF
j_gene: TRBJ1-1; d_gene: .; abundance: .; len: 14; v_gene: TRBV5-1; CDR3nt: TGCGCCAGCAGCGCCTCGACTTGGAACACTGAAGCTTTCTTT; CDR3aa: CASSASTWNTEAFF
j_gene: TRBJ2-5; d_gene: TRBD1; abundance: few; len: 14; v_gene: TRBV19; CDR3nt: TGTGCCAGTAGTATGGACAGGGGGCGAGAGACCCAGTACTTC; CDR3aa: CASSMDRGRETQYF
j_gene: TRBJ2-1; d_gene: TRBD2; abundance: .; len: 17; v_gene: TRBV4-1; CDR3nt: TGCGCCAGCAGCCAAGATCGACTAGCGAAGATATACAATGAGCAGTTCTTC; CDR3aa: CASSQDRLAKIYNEQFF
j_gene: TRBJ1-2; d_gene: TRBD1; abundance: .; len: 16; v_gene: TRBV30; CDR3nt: TGTGCCTGGAGTCTGCCCCAGGGACAGCGCCGCTATGGCTACACCTTC; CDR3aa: CAWSLPQGQRRYGYTF
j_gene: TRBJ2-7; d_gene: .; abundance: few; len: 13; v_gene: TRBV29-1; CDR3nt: TGCAGCGTTGAAAGGGGGGGCTCCTACGAGCAGTACTTC; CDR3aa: CSVERGGSYEQYF
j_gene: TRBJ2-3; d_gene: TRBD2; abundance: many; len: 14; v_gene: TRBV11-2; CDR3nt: TGTGCCAGCAGCTTAAGCGGGGTCACAGATACGCAGTATTTT; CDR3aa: CASSLSGVTDTQYF
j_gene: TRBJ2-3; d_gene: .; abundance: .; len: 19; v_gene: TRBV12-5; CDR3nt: TGTGCTAGTGGTTTGGCACGTCGGGGGAGCGGCAGTTCGAGTAATACGCAGTATTTT; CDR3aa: CASGLARRGSGSSSNTQYF
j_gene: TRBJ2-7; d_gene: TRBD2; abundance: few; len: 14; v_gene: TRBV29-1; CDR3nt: TGCAGCGTTGGCCTCTGGGGGGGCTCCTACGAGCAGTACTTC; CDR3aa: CSVGLWGGSYEQYF
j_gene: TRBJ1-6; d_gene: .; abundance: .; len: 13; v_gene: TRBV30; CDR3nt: TGTGCCTGGAGTGGGAGGGTTGATTCACCCCTCCACTTT; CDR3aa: CAWSGRVDSPLHF
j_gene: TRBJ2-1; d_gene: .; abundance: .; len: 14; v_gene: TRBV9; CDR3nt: TGTGCCAGCAGCGAGCCCCCCAGAGGGCGGGAGCAGTTCTTC; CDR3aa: CASSEPPRGREQFF